The T cell receptor beta chain described here comes from a study of blood T cell repertoires in COVID-19. Original processing notes: Cell counts per sample came from amplifying reference gene primers. The method was immunoSEQ multiplex PCR; TCRdb's version includes in-frame clones alone and lacks a portion of them. V and J calls and clone size come straight from that table; D and trimming were deduced from the DNA. The data show around 66,000 clones, about four fifths seen once. The CDR3 runs 16 residues. With 1 base clipped from V and 5 bases from J, the junction kept 11 bases outside the gene matches. CDR1 and CDR2 (germline): MDHEN, SYDVKM.

The chain uses TRBV28 and TRBJ2-7, with 7 bases fitting TRBD2. The sample was peripheral blood. The clonotype originates from a human donor in a cohort sampled during active COVID-19. The CDR3 region is CASSLSGGGKSHEQYF. The CDR3 DNA follows: TGTGCCAGCAGTTTATCGGGGGGAGGGAAATCTCACGAGCAGTACTTC. The full variable domain, completed using reference TRBV28 and TRBJ2-7, is DVKVTQSSRYLVKRTGEKVFLECVQDMDHENMFWYRQDPGLGLRLIYFSYDVKMKEKGDIPEGYSVSREKKERFSLILESASTNQTSMYLCASSLSGGGKSHEQYFGPGTRLTVT.